The rows below give T cell receptor beta chains drawn from one sample of a study of blood T cells in healthy people across ages. Using its own MiXCR run on the 5' RACE reads, TCRdb lists one record per CDR3 protein. The repertoire consists of around 1,800,000 distinct CDR3 sequences, with roughly two fifths occurring once and the leading ten covering under 30%. Sequencing was done on a sample of blood. These TCRs come from a human donor in good health. Each CDR3 is given with its conserved first and last residue. D genes are given only for firm matches. A clone size is listed for some rows: how often the clone was seen (once, few, many), or a class if it is expanded.

v_call: TRBV28; d_call: TRBD1; clone_size: -; j_call: TRBJ2-7; cdr3_aa: CASMGTGTTYEQYF; cdr3_nt: TGTGCCAGCATGGGGACAGGCACCACCTACGAGCAGTACTTC
v_call: TRBV5-1; d_call: -; clone_size: many; j_call: TRBJ2-5; cdr3_aa: CASSPGTGVETQYF; cdr3_nt: TGTGCCAGCAGTCCAGGGACGGGGGTGGAGACCCAGTACTTC
v_call: TRBV20-1; d_call: -; clone_size: -; j_call: TRBJ1-2; cdr3_aa: CSARDLWRRYGYTF; cdr3_nt: TGCAGTGCTAGAGATCTTTGGAGACGCTATGGCTACACCTTC
v_call: TRBV29-1; d_call: -; clone_size: -; j_call: TRBJ1-2; cdr3_aa: CSIETGSGYTF; cdr3_nt: TGCAGCATTGAAACAGGGAGTGGCTACACCTTC
v_call: TRBV27; d_call: -; clone_size: few; j_call: TRBJ2-1; cdr3_aa: CASSLRTLGEQFF; cdr3_nt: TGTGCCAGCAGTTTAAGGACTTTGGGTGAGCAGTTCTTC
v_call: TRBV5-1; d_call: -; clone_size: -; j_call: TRBJ2-4; cdr3_aa: CASSSTPRRAKNIQYF; cdr3_nt: TGCGCCAGCAGTTCTACCCCACGTCGGGCCAAAAACATTCAGTACTTC
v_call: TRBV5-1; d_call: -; clone_size: few; j_call: TRBJ1-2; cdr3_aa: CASSLEGRGGYGYTF; cdr3_nt: TGCGCCAGCAGCTTGGAAGGGAGAGGAGGCTATGGCTACACCTTC
v_call: TRBV11-3; d_call: -; clone_size: few; j_call: TRBJ2-7; cdr3_aa: CASSSLHSYEQYF; cdr3_nt: TGTGCCAGCAGCTCCCTCCACTCCTACGAGCAGTACTTC
v_call: TRBV13; d_call: -; clone_size: -; j_call: TRBJ2-1; cdr3_aa: CASSLDGFYNEQFF; cdr3_nt: TGTGCCAGCAGCTTAGATGGTTTCTACAATGAGCAGTTCTTC
v_call: TRBV20-1; d_call: -; clone_size: -; j_call: TRBJ1-2; cdr3_aa: CSARGYSLYGYTF; cdr3_nt: TGCAGTGCTAGAGGTTACAGCTTATATGGCTACACCTTC
v_call: TRBV20-1; d_call: TRBD2; clone_size: -; j_call: TRBJ2-7; cdr3_aa: CSVLAGAYYEQYF; cdr3_nt: TGCAGTGTTCTAGCGGGGGCTTACTACGAGCAGTACTTC
v_call: TRBV7-2; d_call: -; clone_size: -; j_call: TRBJ1-5; cdr3_aa: CASSLARVANQPQHF; cdr3_nt: TGTGCCAGCAGCTTAGCCCGGGTCGCCAATCAGCCCCAGCATTTT
v_call: TRBV20-1; d_call: -; clone_size: few; j_call: TRBJ1-2; cdr3_aa: CSARDGYRLGYGYTF; cdr3_nt: TGCAGTGCTAGAGACGGTTACCGCCTCGGCTATGGCTACACCTTC
v_call: TRBV5-1; d_call: -; clone_size: -; j_call: TRBJ2-3; cdr3_aa: CASSSRAGQPTDTQYF; cdr3_nt: TGCGCCAGCAGCTCAAGGGCGGGACAGCCCACAGATACGCAGTATTTT
v_call: TRBV12-3/TRBV12-4; d_call: TRBD1; clone_size: few; j_call: TRBJ1-4; cdr3_aa: CASSKQGIWEKLFF; cdr3_nt: TGTGCCAGCAGCAAACAGGGGATCTGGGAAAAACTGTTTTTT
v_call: TRBV25-1; d_call: TRBD1; clone_size: once; j_call: TRBJ1-2; cdr3_aa: CASSEFFLRDRDPLSYGYTF; cdr3_nt: TGTGCCAGCAGTGAATTTTTCCTCCGGGACAGGGATCCACTATCATATGGCTACACCTTC
v_call: TRBV6-1; d_call: TRBD2; clone_size: -; j_call: TRBJ2-7; cdr3_aa: CASSALAGGMGRSEQYF; cdr3_nt: TGTGCCAGCAGTGCTCTAGCGGGGGGAATGGGCCGCTCCGAGCAGTACTTC
v_call: TRBV12-3/TRBV12-4; d_call: -; clone_size: -; j_call: TRBJ1-6; cdr3_aa: CASSSGASNSPLHF; cdr3_nt: TGTGCCAGCAGTTCGGGAGCAAGCAATTCACCCCTCCACTTT
v_call: TRBV10-3; d_call: -; clone_size: -; j_call: TRBJ1-6; cdr3_aa: CAIRRGSLNSPLHF; cdr3_nt: TGTGCCATCAGACGGGGCAGCCTGAACTCACCCCTCCACTTT
v_call: TRBV4-3; d_call: -; clone_size: -; j_call: TRBJ1-2; cdr3_aa: CASSQQGATFYGYTF; cdr3_nt: TGCGCCAGCAGCCAACAGGGCGCGACCTTCTATGGCTACACCTTC
v_call: TRBV20-1; d_call: -; clone_size: many; j_call: TRBJ1-2; cdr3_aa: CSAHSDRDYGYTF; cdr3_nt: TGCAGTGCCCACTCGGACAGAGACTATGGCTACACCTTC
v_call: TRBV27; d_call: TRBD1; clone_size: few; j_call: TRBJ2-1; cdr3_aa: CASSPGQGRGNEQFF; cdr3_nt: TGTGCCAGCAGTCCCGGACAGGGTAGAGGCAATGAGCAGTTCTTC
v_call: TRBV5-1; d_call: TRBD2; clone_size: -; j_call: TRBJ2-1; cdr3_aa: CASRDGGDGNEQFF; cdr3_nt: TGCGCCAGCCGGGACGGGGGGGACGGCAATGAGCAGTTCTTC